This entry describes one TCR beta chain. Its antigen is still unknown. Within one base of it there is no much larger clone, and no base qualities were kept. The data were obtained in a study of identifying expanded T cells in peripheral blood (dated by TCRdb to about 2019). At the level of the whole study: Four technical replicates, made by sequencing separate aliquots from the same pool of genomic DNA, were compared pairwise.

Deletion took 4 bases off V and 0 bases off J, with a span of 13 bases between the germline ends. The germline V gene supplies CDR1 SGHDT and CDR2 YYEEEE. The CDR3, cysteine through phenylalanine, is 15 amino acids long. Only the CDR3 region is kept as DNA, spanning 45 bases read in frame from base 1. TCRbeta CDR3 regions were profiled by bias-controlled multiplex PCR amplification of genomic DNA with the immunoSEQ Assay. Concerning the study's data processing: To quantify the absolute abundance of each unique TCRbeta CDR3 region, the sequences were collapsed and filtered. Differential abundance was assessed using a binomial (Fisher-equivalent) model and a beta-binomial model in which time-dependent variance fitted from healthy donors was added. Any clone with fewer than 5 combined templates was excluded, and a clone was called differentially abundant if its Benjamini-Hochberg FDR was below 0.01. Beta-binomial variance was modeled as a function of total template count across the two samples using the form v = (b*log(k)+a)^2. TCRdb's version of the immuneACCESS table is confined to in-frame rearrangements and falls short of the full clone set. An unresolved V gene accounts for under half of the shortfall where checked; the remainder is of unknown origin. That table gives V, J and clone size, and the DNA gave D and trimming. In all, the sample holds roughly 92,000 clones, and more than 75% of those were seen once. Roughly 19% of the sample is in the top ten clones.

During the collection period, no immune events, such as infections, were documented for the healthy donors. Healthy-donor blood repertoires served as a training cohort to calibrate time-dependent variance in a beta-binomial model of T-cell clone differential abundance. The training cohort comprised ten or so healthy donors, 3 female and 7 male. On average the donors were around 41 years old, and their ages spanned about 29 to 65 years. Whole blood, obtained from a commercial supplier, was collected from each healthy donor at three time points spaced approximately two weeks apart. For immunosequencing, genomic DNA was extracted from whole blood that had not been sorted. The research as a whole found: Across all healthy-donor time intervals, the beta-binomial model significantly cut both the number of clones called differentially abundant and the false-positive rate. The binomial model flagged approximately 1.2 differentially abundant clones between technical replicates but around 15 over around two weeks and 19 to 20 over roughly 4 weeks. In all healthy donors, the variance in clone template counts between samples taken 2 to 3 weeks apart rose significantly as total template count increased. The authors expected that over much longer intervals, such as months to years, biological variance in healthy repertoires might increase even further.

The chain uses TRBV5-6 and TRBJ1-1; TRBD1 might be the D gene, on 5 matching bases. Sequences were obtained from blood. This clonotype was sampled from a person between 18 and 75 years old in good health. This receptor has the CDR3 CASSPQGVMNTEAFF. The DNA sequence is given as TGTGCCAGCAGCCCCCAAGGGGTAATGAACACTGAAGCTTTCTTT.